This T cell receptor (beta chain) was sequenced for a study of blood T cell repertoires in COVID-19. For the study at large: Collection of acute and convalescent COVID-19 samples took place in the United States, Italy and Spain. In each case, the material was cDNA or gDNA derived from T cells, B-cell-depleted T cells, or PBMCs.

Per the original methods: By means of reference gene primer amplification, nucleated cell counts were estimated. The assay was immunoSEQ multiplex PCR, and TCRdb's table has in-frame clones only and misses some. V and J calls and clone size are given by that table; D and trimming were obtained from the DNA. This table holds tens of thousands of clones, less than 80% found once. The CDR3 totals 15 residues. With 6 bases removed from V and 6 bases from J, the gap between germline ends came to 18 bases. The germline CDR1 and CDR2 sequences are MDHEN and SYDVKM. V and J are TRBV28 and TRBJ1-5; weak D call: TRBD1 (6 bases). The sequencing sample was made of peripheral blood. The clonotype originates from a man in his 60s with acute or convalescent COVID-19. The CDR3 DNA is TGTGCCAGCAGGCTAGCCGGGACATGGGGTCAGCCCCAGCATTTT. Encoded protein: CASRLAGTWGQPQHF.